Listed below are T cell receptor beta chains from one sample, sequenced in a study of B cell selection in AIRE deficiency. Assay used: immunoSEQ multiplex PCR; TCRdb lists only in-frame clones, some missing. The table lists 20,000 to 25,000 clones, roughly 91% of them singletons, with 1.4% in the top ten. Input material: CD4+CD25+ Tregs sorted from PBMCs. The receptors originated from a human donor in good health. CDR3s include the opening cysteine and the closing phenylalanine or tryptophan. Fields, in order: J gene, V gene, CDR3 protein.

TRBJ2-1	TRBV5-1	CASIMTGTSTEQFF
TRBJ1-1	TRBV6-5	CASSYNRDTEAFF
TRBJ1-2	TRBV2	CASRGTAANYGYTF
TRBJ2-1	TRBV19	CASNARGSWHEQFF
TRBJ2-7	TRBV27	CASSHYSGKTYEQYF
TRBJ2-7	TRBV11-3	CASSLFGREQYF
TRBJ2-1	TRBV27	CASSFYLGTYNEQFF
TRBJ2-3	TRBV2	CASSEGGRTDTQYF
TRBJ2-5	TRBV7-9	CASSLEAEETQYF
TRBJ2-3	TRBV2	CARDQGVGTDTQYF
TRBJ2-6	TRBV14	CASSRGLNLTSRANVLTF
TRBJ1-2	TRBV6-6	CASSYGGNYGYTF
TRBJ2-3	TRBV10-1	CASSESYESDTQYF
TRBJ2-3	TRBV5-1	CASRGQPSTDTQYF
TRBJ2-7	TRBV11-2	CASSLSSSGGSYEQYF
TRBJ2-3	TRBV10-3	CAIKGGSSRETTDTQYF
TRBJ1-2	TRBV6-1	CASSPPGGSYGYTF
TRBJ2-5	TRBV29-1	CSVAPSGRAQETQYF
TRBJ2-7	TRBV18	CASSRIQSSYEQYF
TRBJ1-5	TRBV6-4	CASSGREGIHSNQPQHF
TRBJ1-1	TRBV30	CAWDGQPEVAFF
TRBJ2-5	TRBV28	CASSHKGLGGWGGTQYF